The next 28 T cell receptor beta chains were all read from a single sample in a study of T-cell memory formation after mild COVID-19. Each CDR3 protein gets one entry after TCRdb re-called the 5' RACE reads with MiXCR. This table has about 290,000 distinct CDR3 sequences, roughly 18% appearing once. The sample taken for sequencing was PBMCs or a T cell subset sorted from them (not recorded which). Receptors were obtained from a man aged 18-30 years who had mild COVID-19 (a few samples of this study predate the infection). Cell type and time point are not known.

This clonotype was counted ten times or more. DNA for the CDR3: TGTGCCACCAGTCCCGACCCGTTAGCTAACTATGGCTACACCTTC. It specifies CATSPDPLANYGYTF. The gene calls are TRBV15 and TRBJ1-2; D unclear. Germline loops: CDR1 LNHNV, CDR2 YYDKDF (reference sequence). V was trimmed by 6 bases and J by 0 bases, leaving 14 bases between them. The length of the CDR3 is 15 residues.

The chain joins TRBV11-2 to TRBJ2-3; D is ambiguous. V was clipped by 3 bases and J by 4 bases, with 11 bases between them. The CDR3 consists of 14 residues. The germline V gene encodes CDR1 SGHAT and CDR2 FQNNGV. The CDR3 DNA follows: TGTGCCAGCAGCTTTCTAGGGTTCGCAGATACGCAGTATTTT. Translation gives CASSFLGFADTQYF.

This clonotype came up a few times. The J gene is TRBJ1-4, the V gene TRBV6-5, with D maybe TRBD1 (5 bases). Trimming stripped 8 bases from V and 8 bases from J, with 15 bases between. Germline loops: CDR1 MNHEY, CDR2 SVGAGI. The CDR3 covers 13 residues. DNA of the CDR3: TGTGCCAGCTTCGGACCGACAGAAGAAAAACTGTTTTTT. Its translation: CASFGPTEEKLFF.

The table lists this clonotype with a few counts. This sequence joins TRBV5-6 and TRBJ2-3; D is ambiguous. The CDR3 totals 13 residues. The germline gives CDR1 SGHDT, CDR2 YYEEEE. The V gene lost 4 bases and the J gene lost 0 bases, with 6 bases spanning the gap. CDR3 sequence (DNA): TGTGCCAGCAGCCCCGAGAGCACAGATACGCAGTATTTT. The encoded protein is CASSPESTDTQYF.

The J gene is TRBJ1-2, the V gene TRBV20-1, with TRBD1 as a possible D gene (6 bases). Trimming pared 5 bases from V and 7 bases from J, leaving 17 bases between. The CDR3 is 13 amino acids. Germline lookup yields CDR1 DFQATT and CDR2 SNEGSKA (reference sequence). For the CDR3, the DNA is TGCAGTGCTGACCCCCACAGGGCGGGTGGCTACACCTTC. Its protein product is CSADPHRAGGYTF.

This chain connects TRBV9 to TRBJ2-7; 7 bases match TRBD2. Germline V gene sequence: CDR1 SGDLS, CDR2 YYNGEE. V gave up 4 bases and J gave up 6 bases; unmatched junction bases: 10. This CDR3 is built from 14 residues. This CDR3 is CASSSRDYSFEQYF. In nucleotides, the CDR3 is TGTGCCAGCAGCAGCCGGGACTACTCTTTCGAGCAGTACTTC.

The rearrangement joins TRBV20-1 to TRBJ2-2; D gene uncertain. Germline V gene lookup returns CDR1 DFQATT and CDR2 SNEGSKA (reference sequence). The CDR3 contains 13 residues. With 1 base removed from V and 1 base from J, the gap between germline ends came to 4 bases. CDR3 residues: CSARVLNTGELFF. The DNA for the CDR3 is TGCAGTGCTAGAGTCCTGAACACCGGGGAGCTGTTTTTT.

The rearrangement joins TRBV7-9 to TRBJ1-2; TRBD1 might be the D (5 bases). The CDR3 loop spans 13 amino acids. The V gene lost 1 base and the J gene lost 8 bases, with 11 bases spanning the gap. CDR1 and CDR2 from the germline V gene are SEHNR and FQNEAQ (reference sequence). CDR3 region: CASSLEGSRGYTF. In DNA, the CDR3 is TGTGCCAGCAGCTTAGAGGGGAGCAGAGGCTACACCTTC.

This clonotype was seen a handful of times. This chain connects TRBV7-2 to TRBJ1-2, with D maybe TRBD1 (6 bases). Germline-derived CDR1 and CDR2 are SGHTA and FQGNSA. This CDR3 region has 13 residues. The V end lost 2 bases, the J end lost 4 bases, and 8 bases lay between the germline ends. CDR3 DNA: TGTGCCAGCAGCTTATCGGACAGCTATGGCTACACCTTC. Protein: CASSLSDSYGYTF.

This clonotype was seen a few times. This sequence joins TRBV2 and TRBJ2-5; 8 bases map to TRBD2. The ends lost 6 bases at V and 5 bases at J; junction bases unmatched: 11. The CDR3 consists of 15 residues. From germline, CDR1 is SNHLY and CDR2 FYNNEI. Here the CDR3 reads CASRGLGLGWETQYF. The CDR3 DNA is TGTGCCAGCAGGGGATTGGGACTAGGCTGGGAGACCCAGTACTTC.

The rearrangement joins TRBV7-2 to TRBJ2-1; 7 bases match TRBD2. V lost 5 bases to trimming and J lost 6 bases; unmatched junction nucleotides: 13. This CDR3 has 16 amino acids. CDR1 is SGHTA, CDR2 FQGNSA, per germline. CDR3 sequence reads: CASSRGGAGVANEQFF. CDR3 coding DNA: TGTGCCAGCAGCCGCGGCGGGGCGGGGGTGGCCAATGAGCAGTTCTTC.

The chain carries TRBV9 and TRBJ1-2; a weak D match, TRBD1 (5 bases). Germline V gene sequence: CDR1 SGDLS, CDR2 YYNGEE. This CDR3 is 15 amino acids long. Deletions cut 1 base from V and 4 bases from J, with 14 bases between. DNA for the CDR3: TGTGCCAGCAGCGTACAGGGCACTTCAAGCTATGGCTACACCTTC. As protein: CASSVQGTSSYGYTF.

This clonotype was seen only once. The rearrangement joins TRBV18 to TRBJ2-3, with 9 bases lining up with TRBD2. V was clipped by 6 bases and J by 10 bases; unmatched bases: 11. The germline V gene encodes CDR1 KGHSH and CDR2 LQKENI. The CDR3 runs 14 residues. The CDR3 sequence: CASSAGTSIGAQYF. In DNA, the CDR3 is TGTGCCAGCTCGGCCGGGACTAGCATAGGGGCGCAGTATTTT. Full variable domain (remainder filled in from reference TRBV18 and TRBJ2-3): NAGVMQNPRHLVRRRGQEARLRCSPMKGHSHVYWYRQLPEEGLKFMVYLQKENIIDESGMPKERFSAEFPKEGPSILRIQQVVRGDSAAYFCASSAGTSIGAQYFGPGTRLTVL.

This clonotype was counted many times. This sequence joins TRBV6-6 and TRBJ2-1, with TRBD2 as a possible D gene (5 bases). Trimming took 6 bases from V and 4 from J, leaving 25 bases between them. The CDR3 totals 18 residues. Germline V gene data show CDR1 as MNHNY and CDR2 as SVGAGI (reference sequence). The CDR3 protein is CASSLEPPGEPGYNEQFF. The CDR3 region has the DNA TGTGCCAGCAGCCTCGAACCCCCCGGGGAGCCGGGATACAATGAGCAGTTCTTC.

This clonotype came up a few times. This chain joins TRBV28 and TRBJ1-4; the D gene is possibly TRBD1 (5 bases). Trimming removed 7 bases at V and 8 bases at J, with 20 bases between. CDR1 and CDR2 from the germline V gene are MDHEN and SYDVKM. CDR3 length equals 15 residues. Here the CDR3 reads CASTPVGGGREKLFF. CDR3 sequence (DNA): TGTGCCAGCACCCCAGTGGGGGGAGGTAGAGAAAAACTGTTTTTT.

This clonotype was seen a few times. The J gene is TRBJ2-5, the V gene TRBV6-2 or TRBV6-3, with TRBD1 matching 7 bases. This CDR3 region has 15 residues. J lost 4 bases, V lost 5 bases, and 10 bases had no gene match. Germline V gene lookup returns CDR1 MNHEY and CDR2 SVGEGT. CDR3 bases: TGTGCCAGCAGTGTTACGCTCGCAGGGGGAGAGACCCAGTACTTC. Translation gives CASSVTLAGGETQYF.

Turning to this clonotype: A junction boundary mismatches the germline segment, possibly from a read error. The chain uses TRBV9 and TRBJ2-7; maybe TRBD2 (7 bases). The CDR3 spans 14 residues. Germline loops: CDR1 SGDLS, CDR2 YYNGEE. The CDR3 DNA reads as TGTGCCAGCAGCGTAGGGGGGGGCCGCTACGAGCGGTACTTC. Amino acid sequence: CASSVGGGRYERYF.

This clonotype was recorded at least ten times. This chain connects TRBV29-1 to TRBJ2-7; D not certain. Looked up from germline, CDR1 is SQVTM and CDR2 is ANQGSEA. Trimming removed 0 bases from V and 3 bases from J, with 6 bases in between. CDR3 length: 12 amino acids. CDR3: CSVEDHNYEQYV. CDR3 bases: TGCAGCGTTGAAGATCATAACTACGAGCAGTACGTC.

In this sample, this clonotype turned up many times. This chain joins TRBV5-1 and TRBJ2-3; possibly TRBD1 or TRBD2 for D (5 bases each). CDR1 SGHRS and CDR2 YFSETQ come from the germline V gene. The CDR3 runs to 15 residues. V lost 4 bases to trimming and J lost 4 bases, with 16 bases between them. DNA of the CDR3: TGCGCCAGCAGCCGGACGCCACAGGAGGCAGATACGCAGTATTTT. This gives the protein CASSRTPQEADTQYF.

This clonotype showed up just a few times. The rearrangement uses TRBV6-4 and TRBJ2-2; 8 bases agree with TRBD1. The V gene end was trimmed by 5 bases and the J gene end by 3 bases; junction bases not matched to a gene: 5. This CDR3 spans 15 amino acids. The germline gives CDR1 MRHNA, CDR2 SNTAGT. In nucleotides, the CDR3 is TGTGCCAGCAGTAGGGACAGGAGCTACACCGGGGAGCTGTTTTTT. Amino acid sequence: CASSRDRSYTGELFF.

The gene calls are TRBV14 and TRBJ2-1; D unresolved. V lost 1 base to trimming and J lost 7 bases, with 17 bases between them. The CDR3 sequence is 16 residues long. The germline V gene encodes CDR1 SGHDN and CDR2 FVKESK. CDR3 amino acids: CASSQGPAGIRNEQFF. The DNA of the CDR3 is TGTGCCAGCAGCCAAGGACCGGCTGGGATTCGAAATGAGCAGTTCTTC.

This chain links TRBV18 with TRBJ1-2; TRBD1 aligns across 9 bases. The CDR3 is made up of 14 amino acids. CDR1 and CDR2 (germline): KGHSH, LQKENI. With 2 bases clipped from V and 7 bases from J, the junction kept 5 bases outside the gene matches. In DNA form, the CDR3 reads TGTGCCAGCTCACCAGGGACAGGGATGGTTGGCTACACCTTC. It is translated as CASSPGTGMVGYTF.

The rearrangement uses TRBV28 and TRBJ2-3, with D maybe TRBD2 (5 bases). The germline gives CDR1 MDHEN, CDR2 SYDVKM. This CDR3 spans 15 amino acids. Deletions cut 1 base from V and 9 bases from J, with 17 bases between. The DNA of the CDR3 is TGTGCCAGCAGTTTATTGGTCCCCTTGGGAGACACGCAGTATTTT. Translating it yields CASSLLVPLGDTQYF.

This sequence joins TRBV7-2 and TRBJ2-6, with D unresolved. Germline CDR1 and CDR2: SGHTA and FQGNSA. The V and J ends lost 1 base and 0 bases respectively, with 7 bases between them. The CDR3 spans 16 residues. As DNA, the CDR3 is TGTGCCAGCAGCTTAGGTCCGTTCTCTGGGGCCAACGTCCTGACTTTC. Amino acids: CASSLGPFSGANVLTF.

This clonotype was counted between two and nine times. V usage is TRBV12-3 or TRBV12-4 and J usage is TRBJ2-1, with a tentative D call TRBD2 (5 bases). The ends were cut back, 2 bases at V and 8 bases at J, with 7 bases in the middle. The CDR3 has 12 residues. CDR3 sequence: CASSLRRDEQFF. For the CDR3, the DNA is TGTGCCAGCAGTTTAAGGCGGGATGAGCAGTTCTTC.

This rearrangement joins TRBV12-3 or TRBV12-4 to TRBJ2-3; TRBD2 matches 7 bases. The CDR3 length is 13 residues. V lost 7 bases to trimming and J lost 5 bases; unmatched junction nucleotides: 6. CDR3 nucleotide sequence: TGTGCCAGCACTCCGGGGGGTAGAGATACGCAGTATTTT. Protein: CASTPGGRDTQYF.

The CDR3 region has the DNA TGCGCCAGCAGCTTGTCACAAGACTACGAGCAGTACTTC. Amino acids: CASSLSQDYEQYF. The V gene is TRBV5-1, the J gene TRBJ2-7; D is unresolved. V gave up 1 base and J gave up 3 bases, with 8 bases separating them. From germline, CDR1 is SGHRS and CDR2 YFSETQ. CDR3 size: 13 residues.

Only a few counts were recorded for this clonotype. The chain joins TRBV11-2 to TRBJ2-1; 13 positions match TRBD2. This CDR3 comprises 16 residues. V trimming: 1 base; J trimming: 9 bases; junction bases outside the gene matches: 6. CDR1 is SGHAT, CDR2 FQNNGV, per germline. CDR3 sequence: CASSLVLGLAGFEQFF. CDR3 DNA sequence: TGTGCCAGCAGCTTAGTCCTGGGACTAGCGGGGTTTGAGCAGTTCTTC.